This entry features one T cell receptor (beta chain) sequence. No antigen is known for it. Base quality data are lacking; no much larger clone is found one base away. The data were obtained in a study of blood T cell repertoires in COVID-19 (TCRdb year 2020). In the study overall: Samples covering the acute and convalescent phases of COVID-19 were provided by collaborators in the United States, Italy and Spain. Subjects who had been exposed to COVID-19, were actively infected with it, or had recovered from it provided the deeply sampled blood TCRbeta repertoires that made up the dataset. Nearly every sample came with metadata listing a de-identified subject ID, COVID-19 status, age in years and sex. Samples were obtained from the ongoing ImmuneRACE study (first 160 participants) and from 1,200 or so subjects provided by 6 global collaborators. The material from the prospective study consisted of cDNA or gDNA derived from T cells, B-cell-depleted T cells, or PBMCs. Where available, HLA class I and class II types were taken from metadata supplied by the sample provider and were not determined by assay-based typing. The repertoires were released in a freely available public database intended as a resource for research on the immune response to SARS-CoV-2. Results and caveats for the whole study, not just this receptor: How much clinical and demographic metadata was included differed by source and by participant, and the metadata was provided uncurated.

The CDR3 holds 14 amino acids from the cysteine to the phenylalanine. The sequence is cut down to CDR3 DNA, 42 bases in frame from base 1. V is pared back by 5 bases and J by 5 bases, with 15 bases lying between the germline termini. The germline V gene (reference sequence) provides CDR1 SGHAT and CDR2 FQDESV. TCRbeta CDR3 regions were amplified from genomic DNA by means of the immunoSEQ Assay, a bias-controlled multiplex PCR. The authors processed their data as follows. Nucleated cell counts per sample were estimated from amplification of reference gene primers within the assay. Sequence reads were collapsed and filtered to measure the absolute abundance of every unique TCRbeta CDR3 rearrangement. Productive Simpson clonality was computed per sample as the square root of Simpson's diversity index over productive rearrangements. TCRdb carries this immuneACCESS record with in-frame sequences only. Its versions omit some clonotypes, under half of them owing to an unresolved V gene in the studies checked, with the rest unexplained. That table furnishes V, J and clone size, whereas the DNA furnished D and trimming. Within this sample are around 88,000 clones, with over 90% of them counted one time only. Under 2% of the sample is taken by the ten largest.

The collaborating institutions used their own protocols to collect whole blood in K2EDTA tubes. For TCRbeta analysis, collaborators shipped samples as frozen whole blood, isolated PBMCs, or DNA extracted from either of those sample types. The specimen sequenced was peripheral blood. The chain joins TRBV11-1 to TRBJ2-5; the D gene is possibly TRBD2, with 6 bases matching. The sequence came from a man aged 60 to 75 with acute or convalescent COVID-19. The sequenced DNA is TGTGCCAGCAGCCTGGAGGGGTGGGGCGAGACCCAGTACTTC. Its translation is CASSLEGWGETQYF.